The rows below give T cell receptor beta chains drawn from one sample of a study of CD8 T cells in Susac syndrome. One entry per CDR3 protein results from TCRdb running MiXCR on the immunoSEQ multiplex PCR reads. The sample carries 100,000 to 150,000 distinct CDR3 sequences, more than 90% recorded once. Sequences were obtained from CD4+ T cells from PBMCs. These receptors came from a human donor in good health. Both conserved end residues are part of each CDR3. Fields, in order: D gene, V gene, clone size, J gene, CDR3 DNA, CDR3 protein. The D gene is left open where the match is weak. Size values are once, few and many counts, or a class for expanded clones, and some rows have none.

D gene: TRBD1
V gene: TRBV27
clone size: .
J gene: TRBJ1-5
CDR3 DNA: TGTGCCAGCAGTATGGCTACAGGGGGCACGGATCAGCCCCAGCATTTT
CDR3 protein: CASSMATGGTDQPQHF

D gene: TRBD1
V gene: TRBV5-1
clone size: .
J gene: TRBJ2-2
CDR3 DNA: TGCGCCAGCAGCCAAGGACAGGGTGGAACCGGGGAGCTGTTTTTT
CDR3 protein: CASSQGQGGTGELFF

D gene: .
V gene: TRBV9
clone size: .
J gene: TRBJ1-4
CDR3 DNA: TGTGCCAGCAGCGTAGGGGGGCAGACTAATGAAAAACTGTTTTTT
CDR3 protein: CASSVGGQTNEKLFF

D gene: .
V gene: TRBV28
clone size: .
J gene: TRBJ2-3
CDR3 DNA: TGTGCCAGCAGTCCTCTGGGGTATCGCACAGATACGCAGTATTTT
CDR3 protein: CASSPLGYRTDTQYF

D gene: TRBD1
V gene: TRBV5-1
clone size: .
J gene: TRBJ2-6
CDR3 DNA: TGCGCCAGCAGCTTCGTTCAGGGGGCTGGGGCCAACGTCCTGACTTTC
CDR3 protein: CASSFVQGAGANVLTF

D gene: .
V gene: TRBV18
clone size: .
J gene: TRBJ2-6
CDR3 DNA: TGTGCCAGCTCACCAATGGGGGCGCCTGGGGCCAACGTCCTGACTTTC
CDR3 protein: CASSPMGAPGANVLTF

D gene: .
V gene: TRBV7-2
clone size: .
J gene: TRBJ2-1
CDR3 DNA: TGTGCCAGCACCTACTCCGGGACCAACAACAATGAGCAGTTCTTC
CDR3 protein: CASTYSGTNNNEQFF

D gene: .
V gene: TRBV5-8
clone size: .
J gene: TRBJ2-1
CDR3 DNA: TGTGCCAGCAGCTTCAAAGGAGGAGTCGCTGAATGGAACAATGAGCAGTTCTTC
CDR3 protein: CASSFKGGVAEWNNEQFF

D gene: TRBD2
V gene: TRBV5-1
clone size: .
J gene: TRBJ2-3
CDR3 DNA: TGCGCCAGCAGCCGACTAGCGTACACAGATACGCAGTATTTT
CDR3 protein: CASSRLAYTDTQYF

D gene: .
V gene: TRBV5-6
clone size: .
J gene: TRBJ1-5
CDR3 DNA: TGTGCCAGCAGCTTGAGGGGGGTCGGACAGCCCCAGCATTTT
CDR3 protein: CASSLRGVGQPQHF

D gene: TRBD1
V gene: TRBV3-1
clone size: once
J gene: TRBJ2-7
CDR3 DNA: TGTGCCAGCAGCCAGACCCCCGGGACAGGCTCCTACGAGCAGTACTTC
CDR3 protein: CASSQTPGTGSYEQYF

D gene: .
V gene: TRBV5-1
clone size: .
J gene: TRBJ2-1
CDR3 DNA: TGCGCCAGCAGCTTGGACGCAGGGGGGTGGAATGAGCAGTTCTTC
CDR3 protein: CASSLDAGGWNEQFF

D gene: .
V gene: TRBV5-1
clone size: .
J gene: TRBJ1-1
CDR3 DNA: TGCGCCAGCAGCTTGGCCGGGAGGGAGACTGAAGCTTTCTTT
CDR3 protein: CASSLAGRETEAFF

D gene: .
V gene: TRBV29-1
clone size: .
J gene: TRBJ2-5
CDR3 DNA: TGCAGCGTTGTTTGGGGCCAAGAGACCCAGTACTTC
CDR3 protein: CSVVWGQETQYF

D gene: TRBD2
V gene: TRBV9
clone size: once
J gene: TRBJ2-7
CDR3 DNA: TGTGCCAGCAGCGTGGAGGTCCGGGAGGGCCAGAACGAGCAGTACTTC
CDR3 protein: CASSVEVREGQNEQYF

D gene: .
V gene: TRBV9
clone size: .
J gene: TRBJ2-1
CDR3 DNA: TGTGCCAGCAGCGGGGGGGAAGGCTCCTACAATGAGCAGTTCTTC
CDR3 protein: CASSGGEGSYNEQFF

D gene: .
V gene: TRBV18
clone size: .
J gene: TRBJ2-4
CDR3 DNA: TGTGCCAGCTCCCCACAGGGACTAGCCAAAAACATTCAGTACTTC
CDR3 protein: CASSPQGLAKNIQYF

D gene: TRBD2
V gene: TRBV7-2
clone size: .
J gene: TRBJ2-1
CDR3 DNA: TGTGCCAGCAGATCACTAGCGGGAGTATACAATGAGCAGTTCTTC
CDR3 protein: CASRSLAGVYNEQFF

D gene: .
V gene: TRBV7-9
clone size: .
J gene: TRBJ2-7
CDR3 DNA: TGTGCCAGCAGCTTCTTTGGGGACACCTACTCCTACGAGCAGTACTTC
CDR3 protein: CASSFFGDTYSYEQYF

D gene: .
V gene: TRBV5-1
clone size: .
J gene: TRBJ2-7
CDR3 DNA: TGCGCCAGCAGCTTGGCGACATCCTCTCACGAGCAGTACTTC
CDR3 protein: CASSLATSSHEQYF

D gene: TRBD1
V gene: TRBV2
clone size: .
J gene: TRBJ1-1
CDR3 DNA: TGTGCCAGCGATACAGGGGGATACACTGAAGCTTTCTTT
CDR3 protein: CASDTGGYTEAFF

D gene: TRBD1
V gene: TRBV20-1
clone size: .
J gene: TRBJ2-5
CDR3 DNA: TGCAGTGCTAGAAGACAGGGGGAGACCCAGTACTTC
CDR3 protein: CSARRQGETQYF

D gene: TRBD1
V gene: TRBV5-1
clone size: .
J gene: TRBJ1-5
CDR3 DNA: TGCGCCAGCAGCAAGGGACAGGGAGGCCAGCCCCAGCATTTT
CDR3 protein: CASSKGQGGQPQHF

D gene: .
V gene: TRBV20-1
clone size: .
J gene: TRBJ2-7
CDR3 DNA: TGCAGGCTCCACCAGGGCACCGAGCAGTACTTC
CDR3 protein: CRLHQGTEQYF

D gene: .
V gene: TRBV14
clone size: .
J gene: TRBJ2-2
CDR3 DNA: TGTGCCAGCAGAGACAATCGAGGGACCGGGGAGCTGTTTTTT
CDR3 protein: CASRDNRGTGELFF

D gene: TRBD2
V gene: TRBV11-2
clone size: .
J gene: TRBJ2-3
CDR3 DNA: TGTGCCAGCAGCCCGGGGACTAGCGGGAGCTATTTCACAGATACGCAGTATTTT
CDR3 protein: CASSPGTSGSYFTDTQYF

D gene: .
V gene: TRBV29-1
clone size: once
J gene: TRBJ1-1
CDR3 DNA: TGCAGCGTTCGAGTGGGCACTGAAGCTTTCTTT
CDR3 protein: CSVRVGTEAFF

D gene: .
V gene: TRBV5-1
clone size: .
J gene: TRBJ1-3
CDR3 DNA: TGCGCCAGCAGCCGAGACGGGACCTCTGGAAACACCATATATTTT
CDR3 protein: CASSRDGTSGNTIYF

D gene: .
V gene: TRBV9
clone size: once
J gene: TRBJ2-3
CDR3 DNA: TGTGCCAGCAGCGTATCCTACACAGATACGCAGTATTTT
CDR3 protein: CASSVSYTDTQYF

D gene: .
V gene: TRBV5-1
clone size: .
J gene: TRBJ2-7
CDR3 DNA: TGCGCCAGCAGCCGTCCGGACAGCTATTCCTACGAGCAGTACTTC
CDR3 protein: CASSRPDSYSYEQYF

D gene: .
V gene: TRBV6-5
clone size: .
J gene: TRBJ1-2
CDR3 DNA: TGTGCCAGCAGTCCACATAACTATGGCTACACCTTC
CDR3 protein: CASSPHNYGYTF

D gene: .
V gene: TRBV3-1
clone size: .
J gene: TRBJ2-7
CDR3 DNA: TGTGCCAGCAGCCAGTTTTACTACGAGCAGTACTTC
CDR3 protein: CASSQFYYEQYF

D gene: TRBD2
V gene: TRBV29-1
clone size: .
J gene: TRBJ2-1
CDR3 DNA: TGCAGCCAGACTAGCGGGACTTACAATGAGCAGTTCTTC
CDR3 protein: CSQTSGTYNEQFF

D gene: .
V gene: TRBV28
clone size: .
J gene: TRBJ2-7
CDR3 DNA: TGTGCCAGCAGTCCCTCTGGGCTTGGCTACGAGCAGTACTTC
CDR3 protein: CASSPSGLGYEQYF

D gene: TRBD1
V gene: TRBV6-6
clone size: .
J gene: TRBJ2-7
CDR3 DNA: TGTGCCAGCAGTTCGCAGGGGGAAAGCTACGAGCAGTACTTC
CDR3 protein: CASSSQGESYEQYF

D gene: TRBD2
V gene: TRBV28
clone size: .
J gene: TRBJ2-1
CDR3 DNA: TGTGCCAGCAGTCAATGGGGACTAGCGGCCACCAATGAGCAGTTCTTC
CDR3 protein: CASSQWGLAATNEQFF

D gene: TRBD1
V gene: TRBV12-3/TRBV12-4
clone size: .
J gene: TRBJ2-7
CDR3 DNA: TGTGCCAGCAGTTGGGGGACAGGGTCCTACGAGCAGTACTTC
CDR3 protein: CASSWGTGSYEQYF

D gene: .
V gene: TRBV5-1
clone size: .
J gene: TRBJ2-7
CDR3 DNA: TGCGCCAGCAGCTTGATGGCAGGCCGCCCCTACGAGCAGTACTTC
CDR3 protein: CASSLMAGRPYEQYF